This is a list of T cell receptor beta chains from one sample in a study of cytomegalovirus exposure and HLA in healthy donors. Some clones are missing from TCRdb's copy, which holds only in-frame ones; the method was immunoSEQ multiplex PCR. This sample has under 150,000 clones, with more than 60% found just once. Sequenced: PBMCs. These TCRs come from a man aged 30-40 years in good health and CMV-seronegative. Each CDR3 is given with its conserved first and last residue. Each record gives: V gene, D gene, J gene, clone size, CDR3 DNA, CDR3 protein. The D gene is left open where the match is weak. The size field is filled for only some rows; it gives once, few, many or a size class.

>TRBV4-1|TRBD1|TRBJ2-1|NA
TGCGCCAGCAGCCAAGTGACAGGGTTATATGAGCAGTTCTTC
CASSQVTGLYEQFF
>TRBV19|NA|TRBJ2-7|NA
TGTGCCAGTAGTATAAAAGGGGACGAGCAGTACTTC
CASSIKGDEQYF
>TRBV4-1|TRBD2|TRBJ2-7|NA
TGCGCCAGCAGCCCGAACGGGAACGGGAGGGCTTCCTACGAGCAGTACTTC
CASSPNGNGRASYEQYF
>TRBV6-1|TRBD1|TRBJ1-2|NA
TGTGCCAGCAGTGAAAGCCCTACAGGGGGTTCCAAGAACTATGGCTACACCTTC
CASSESPTGGSKNYGYTF
>TRBV4-1|NA|TRBJ2-5|NA
TGCGCCAGCAGCCAAGAGGGGAGGGGGTCAGGGGGCGTGGAGACCCAGTACTTC
CASSQEGRGSGGVETQYF
>TRBV6-5|NA|TRBJ2-5|NA
TGTGCCAGCAGCCTTACGGGTAGGCGGGAAGAGACCCAGTACTTC
CASSLTGRREETQYF
>TRBV11-3|NA|TRBJ2-7|NA
TGTGCCAGCAGCCCGGGACACCTCATCTTACCCTACGAGCAGTACTTC
CASSPGHLILPYEQYF
>TRBV27|TRBD2|TRBJ2-2|NA
TGTGCCAGCAGGACTTTACTAGCGGGAGGGCCTCCCGGGGAGCTGTTTTTT
CASRTLLAGGPPGELFF
>TRBV9|TRBD1|TRBJ1-2|NA
TGTGCCAGCAGACTCCCAGAAGGACAGGGGGGTGGCTACACCTTC
CASRLPEGQGGGYTF
>TRBV11-2|NA|TRBJ2-1|NA
TGTGCCAGCAGCTTATTGCAGCGTAGCGATGAGCAGTTCTTC
CASSLLQRSDEQFF
>TRBV5-8|TRBD2|TRBJ2-3|NA
TGTGCCAGCAGTCGGCGGGAGTTTAGCACAGATACGCAGTATTTT
CASSRREFSTDTQYF
>TRBV4-1|TRBD1|TRBJ1-5|once
TGCGCCAGCAGCCCAGGGACAGACAATCAGCCCCAGCATTTT
CASSPGTDNQPQHF
>TRBV6-5|TRBD1|TRBJ2-6|NA
TGTGCCAGCAGTATACAGGGGCCAGGGGCCAACGTCCTGACTTTC
CASSIQGPGANVLTF
>TRBV7-2|NA|TRBJ1-1|NA
TGTGCCAGCAGCTACAGGGTCACTGAAGCTTTCTTT
CASSYRVTEAFF
>TRBV5-4|TRBD2|TRBJ2-3|NA
TGTGCCAGCAGCTTGGGAGCGGGGGGGCGGGCAGATACGCAGTATTTT
CASSLGAGGRADTQYF
>TRBV19|TRBD2|TRBJ2-7|NA
TGTGCCAGTAGTACCTCTTTGGGGGGGTACGAGCAGTACTTC
CASSTSLGGYEQYF
>TRBV28|NA|TRBJ1-2|NA
TGTGCCAGCAGTTTAACCCAGGGTGACGGTGGCTACACCTTC
CASSLTQGDGGYTF
>TRBV5-1|TRBD2|TRBJ2-5|NA
TGCGCCAGCAGCCTGGGGACTAGCGGAAAAGAGACCCAGTACTTC
CASSLGTSGKETQYF
>TRBV29-1|NA|TRBJ1-2|NA
TGCAGCGTTGTTGTCAGGGATCTATATGGCTACACCTTC
CSVVVRDLYGYTF
>TRBV19|NA|TRBJ2-6|NA
TGTGCCAGTAGTCTAAACAGGGTGCCTGGGGCCAACGTCCTGACTTTC
CASSLNRVPGANVLTF
>TRBV5-4|TRBD2|TRBJ2-1|NA
TGTGCCAGCAGGGGCTGGACTAGCGGGATCGATGAGCAGTTCTTC
CASRGWTSGIDEQFF
>TRBV6-6|TRBD1|TRBJ1-5|NA
TGTGCCAGCAGTTCCGGGACAGGGGACAATCAGCCCCAGCATTTT
CASSSGTGDNQPQHF
>TRBV7-9|NA|TRBJ1-2|NA
TGTGCCAGCAGCCTGGGAGGTTTTAACTATGGCTACACCTTC
CASSLGGFNYGYTF
>TRBV6-5|TRBD1|TRBJ1-1|NA
TGTGCCAGCAGTACAGGGGCCAACACTGAAGCTTTCTTT
CASSTGANTEAFF
>TRBV6-5|TRBD1|TRBJ2-2|NA
TGTGCCAGCAGTAAGGGACAGTGGAACACCGGGGAGCTGTTTTTT
CASSKGQWNTGELFF
>TRBV7-9|TRBD2|TRBJ2-3|few
TGTGCCAGCAGCTTATTCTCTAGCGGGGACCAGACGCAGTATTTT
CASSLFSSGDQTQYF
>TRBV5-4|TRBD1|TRBJ2-5|NA
TGTGCCAGCACTCCAGGGACAGACCAAGAGACCCAGCACTTC
CASTPGTDQETQHF
>TRBV7-8|NA|TRBJ2-7|NA
TGTGCCACACAGGCGGACGCTTACTACGAGCAGTACTTC
CATQADAYYEQYF
>TRBV18|TRBD1|TRBJ1-1|NA
TGTGCCAGCTCACCACGGACAGGGTCGGGTGAAGCTTTCTTT
CASSPRTGSGEAFF
>TRBV5-1|TRBD1|TRBJ2-5|NA
TGCGCCAGCGAAAAGACAGGGGGCCAAGAGACCCAGTACTTC
CASEKTGGQETQYF
>TRBV9|TRBD2|TRBJ2-6|NA
TGTGCCAGCAGCGGGAAGCGGGGGGCCTTATCTGGGGCCAACGTCCTGACTTTC
CASSGKRGALSGANVLTF